These 13 T cell receptor beta chains originate from one sample sequenced in a study of T cells after yellow fever vaccination. TCRdb analysed the 5' RACE reads with MiXCR anew, one entry per CDR3 protein. In the table there are some 220,000 distinct CDR3 sequences, 3% to 3.5% of which are singletons. Sequences were derived from CD4+ T cells sorted from PBMCs, sampled 10 days after the yellow fever booster vaccination. These receptor sequences come from a man aged 18 to 30 who received the YFV17D yellow fever vaccine.

This clonotype showed up just a few times. The chain combines TRBV20-1 with TRBJ1-1; tentative D call: TRBD1 (6 bases). Germline CDR1 DFQATT, CDR2 SNEGSKA (reference sequence). The CDR3 totals 14 residues. V was clipped by 4 bases and J by 4 bases, with 16 bases between them. The CDR3 DNA sequence: TGCAGTGCTAATTTGGGGGGGGCGGGCACTGAAGCTTTCTTT. It yields the protein CSANLGGAGTEAFF.

This clonotype was seen only a few times. This rearrangement joins TRBV5-1 to TRBJ2-1, with D hard to call. The germline CDR1 and CDR2 sequences are SGHRS and YFSETQ. CDR3 size: 16 residues. The V gene lost 4 bases and the J gene lost 6 bases, with 20 bases spanning the gap. The chain's CDR3 is CASSIDGRLSGNEQFF. The CDR3 coding sequence is TGCGCCAGCAGCATCGACGGACGGCTATCGGGCAATGAGCAGTTCTTC.

The V call is TRBV20-1, the J call TRBJ2-2; 8 nucleotides agree with TRBD2. This CDR3 spans 16 amino acids. With 1 base clipped from V and 7 bases from J, the junction kept 11 bases outside the gene matches. Germline CDR1 reads DFQATT; CDR2 reads SNEGSKA (reference sequence). This CDR3 reads CSARGQRLALNGELFF. The CDR3 DNA follows: TGCAGTGCTAGAGGTCAGCGACTAGCGCTGAACGGGGAGCTGTTTTTT.

The V call is TRBV25-1, the J call TRBJ1-4; maybe TRBD1 (5 bases). CDR1 and CDR2 (germline): MGHDK, SYGVNS. Trimming pared 5 bases from V and 5 bases from J, leaving 15 bases between. The length of the CDR3 is 15 residues. Written as DNA, the CDR3 is TGTGCCAGCAGTCCGGAATGGGGGAACAATGAAAAACTGTTTTTT. The encoded protein is CASSPEWGNNEKLFF.

Only a few counts were recorded for this clonotype. CDR3 residues: CSVSGTGSGETQYF. The CDR3 nucleotides read TGCAGCGTTTCCGGGACAGGGTCCGGAGAGACCCAGTACTTC. V gene TRBV29-1 combines with J gene TRBJ2-5; TRBD1 matches at 9 bases. Germline V CDR1 and CDR2: SQVTM, ANQGSEA. The CDR3 runs 14 residues. The V segment lost 5 bases and the J segment 4 bases; nucleotides outside the gene matches: 8.

This clonotype was picked up many times. The chain carries TRBV5-1 and TRBJ2-3; D is unresolved. Between the trimmed V and J ends, which lost 5 bases and 5 bases, there was a span of 18 bases. The germline V gene encodes CDR1 SGHRS and CDR2 YFSETQ. CDR3 size: 15 residues. The CDR3 here is CASSPVSSGEDTQYF. CDR3 DNA: TGCGCCAGCAGTCCAGTCTCTTCGGGCGAAGATACGCAGTATTTT. Together with reference TRBV5-1 and TRBJ2-3, the CDR3 gives the full variable domain: KAGVTQTPRYLIKTRGQQVTLSCSPISGHRSVSWYQQTPGQGLQFLFEYFSETQRNKGNFPGRFSGRQFSNSRSEMNVSTLELGDSALYLCASSPVSSGEDTQYFGPGTRLTVL.

This chain uses TRBV18 with TRBJ1-2, with D possibly matching TRBD1 (6 bases). CDR3 size: 16 residues. V lost 3 bases and J 2 bases, leaving 16 bases between the germline ends. Germline V gives CDR1 KGHSH, CDR2 LQKENI. The DNA for the CDR3 is TGTGCCAGCTCACCGGGGACACCACTTTGGAACTATGGCTACACCTTC. Translated, it gives CASSPGTPLWNYGYTF.

This clonotype was seen more than once but under ten times. The CDR3 region is CASSQGERGAFF. The CDR3, as DNA: TGTGCCAGCAGCCAAGGGGAGAGGGGGGCTTTCTTT. The rearrangement links TRBV3-1 to TRBJ1-1; maybe TRBD1 (6 bases). The CDR3 loop spans 12 amino acids. Trimming took off 1 base at V and 11 bases at J, with 11 bases between the two ends. Germline assignment: CDR1 LGHDT and CDR2 YNNKEL (reference sequence). Looking up the rest from reference TRBV3-1 and TRBJ1-1 gives the full variable domain: DTAVSQTPKYLVTQMGNDKSIKCEQNLGHDTMYWYKQDSKKFLKIMFSYNNKELIINETVPNRFSPKSPDKAHLNLHINSLELGDSAVYFCASSQGERGAFFGQGTRLTVV.

This clonotype was seen many times. The CDR3 DNA sequence: TGCGCCAGCAGCCAAGCATTTATGGGCAGCTCTAACTATGGCTACACCTTC. Translated: CASSQAFMGSSNYGYTF. The J gene is TRBJ1-2, the V gene TRBV4-3; D call uncertain. Germline assignment: CDR1 LGHNA and CDR2 YSLEER. Trimming took 1 base from V and 0 from J, leaving 15 bases between them. CDR3 length: 17 residues.

At least ten counts were recorded for this clonotype. The CDR3 loop reads CATSRDNQPQHF. CDR3 sequence (DNA): TGTGCCACCAGCAGAGATAACCAGCCCCAGCATTTT. The chain is built from TRBV15 and TRBJ1-5; the D is unclear. The CDR3 runs to 12 residues. In germline, CDR1 is LNHNV, CDR2 YYDKDF (reference sequence). With 0 bases removed from V and 7 bases from J, the gap between germline ends came to 4 bases.

This clonotype was counted ten times or more. Compared with germline, one end of the junction differs, possibly owing to a read error. J is TRBJ1-1 and V is TRBV12-3 or TRBV12-4; D ambiguous. The CDR3 is made up of 13 amino acids. CDR3 loop: CASTLQPGRSCDF. In DNA form, the CDR3 reads TGTGCCAGCACCCTCCAGCCGGGGAGGTCCTGCGACTTT.

The chain is built from TRBV11-3 and TRBJ2-3; TRBD1 aligns across 8 bases. This CDR3 has 16 residues. Trimming took 1 base from V and 9 from J; bases not matched to a gene: 12. Germline CDR1 is SGHNT and CDR2 is YENEEA. The CDR3 sequence: CASSLGQGANRNTQYF. Written as DNA, the CDR3 is TGTGCCAGCAGCTTAGGTCAGGGGGCCAATCGTAACACGCAGTATTTT.

This clonotype was observed at least ten times. CDR3 DNA: TGTGCCAGCAGCCAAGAACCAGACAGGGGGAACACTGAAGCTTTCTTT. Protein product: CASSQEPDRGNTEAFF. The J gene is TRBJ1-1, the V gene TRBV3-1, with 8 bases fitting TRBD1. This CDR3 has 16 residues. The V gene end was trimmed by 0 bases and the J gene end by 1 base; junction bases not matched to a gene: 4. Germline CDR1 is LGHDT and CDR2 is YNNKEL (reference sequence).